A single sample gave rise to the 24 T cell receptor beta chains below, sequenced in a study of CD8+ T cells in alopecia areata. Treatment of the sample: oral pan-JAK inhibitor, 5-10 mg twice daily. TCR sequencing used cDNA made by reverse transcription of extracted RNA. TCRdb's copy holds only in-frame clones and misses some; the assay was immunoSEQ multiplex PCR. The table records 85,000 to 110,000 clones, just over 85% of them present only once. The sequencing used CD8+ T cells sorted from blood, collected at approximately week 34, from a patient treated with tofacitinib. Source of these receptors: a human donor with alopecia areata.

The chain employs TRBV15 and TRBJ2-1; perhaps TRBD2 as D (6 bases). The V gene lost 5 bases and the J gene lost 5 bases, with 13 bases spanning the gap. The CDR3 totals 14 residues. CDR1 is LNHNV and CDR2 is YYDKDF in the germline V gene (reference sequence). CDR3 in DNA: TGTGCCACCAGCCGTAAGCGGGCTCACAATGAGCAGTTCTTC. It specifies CATSRKRAHNEQFF.

The CDR3 bases are TGTGCCAGCAGTTACTCAGTTCGCGACCCTGAGGACATTCAGTACTTC. It is translated as CASSYSVRDPEDIQYF. The V call is TRBV6-6, the J call TRBJ2-4; no reliable D call. This CDR3 comprises 16 residues. Germline assignment: CDR1 MNHNY and CDR2 SVGAGI (reference sequence). V was clipped by 0 bases and J by 8 bases, with 17 bases between them.

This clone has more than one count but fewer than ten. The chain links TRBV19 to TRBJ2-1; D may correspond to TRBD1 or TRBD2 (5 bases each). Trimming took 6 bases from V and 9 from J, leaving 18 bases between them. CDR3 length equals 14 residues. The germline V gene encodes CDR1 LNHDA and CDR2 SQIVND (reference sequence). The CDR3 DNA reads TGTGCCAGTAGCCCCCCAAGGGACGGGGCTGAGCAGTTCTTC. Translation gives CASSPPRDGAEQFF.

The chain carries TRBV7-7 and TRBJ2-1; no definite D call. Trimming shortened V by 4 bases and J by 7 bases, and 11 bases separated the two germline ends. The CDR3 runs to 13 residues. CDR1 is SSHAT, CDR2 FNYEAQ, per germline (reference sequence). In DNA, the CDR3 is TGTGCCAGCAGCTCATCCTCGTTTAATGAGCAGTTCTTC. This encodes CASSSSSFNEQFF.

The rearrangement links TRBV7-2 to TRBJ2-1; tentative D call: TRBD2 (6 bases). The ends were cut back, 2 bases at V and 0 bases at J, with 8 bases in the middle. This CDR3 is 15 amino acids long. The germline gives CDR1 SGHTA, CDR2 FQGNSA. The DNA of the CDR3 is TGTGCCAGCAGCTTACTAGCGAGCTCCTACAATGAGCAGTTCTTC. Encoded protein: CASSLLASSYNEQFF.

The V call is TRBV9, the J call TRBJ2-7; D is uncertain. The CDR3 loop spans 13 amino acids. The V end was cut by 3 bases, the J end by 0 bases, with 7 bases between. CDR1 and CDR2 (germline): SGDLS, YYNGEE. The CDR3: CASSERSSYEQYF. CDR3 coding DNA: TGTGCCAGCAGCGAGAGGAGCTCCTACGAGCAGTACTTC.

The CDR3 DNA follows: TGTGCCAGCAGCCCGTTGACTAGCGGTAATGAGCAGTTCTTC. Its protein is CASSPLTSGNEQFF. The chain uses TRBV5-5 and TRBJ2-1; 9 nucleotides match TRBD2. This CDR3 is 14 amino acids long. J gave up 7 bases and V 4 bases, and 6 bases lay outside the gene matches. In germline, CDR1 is SGHKS, CDR2 YYEKEE (reference sequence).

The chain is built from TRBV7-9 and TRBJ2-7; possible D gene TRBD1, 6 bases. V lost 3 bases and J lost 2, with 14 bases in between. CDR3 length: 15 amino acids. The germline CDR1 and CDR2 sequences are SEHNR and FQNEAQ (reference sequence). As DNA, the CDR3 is TGTGCCAGCAGCTTGAACCCGGACAGTGCCTACGAGCAGTACTTC. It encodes CASSLNPDSAYEQYF.

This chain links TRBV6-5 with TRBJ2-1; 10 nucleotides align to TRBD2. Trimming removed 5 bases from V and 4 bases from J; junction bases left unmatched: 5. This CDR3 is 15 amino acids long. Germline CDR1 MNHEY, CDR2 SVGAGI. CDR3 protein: CASSDLLAGYNEQFF. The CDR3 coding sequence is TGTGCCAGCAGTGACTTACTAGCGGGGTACAATGAGCAGTTCTTC.

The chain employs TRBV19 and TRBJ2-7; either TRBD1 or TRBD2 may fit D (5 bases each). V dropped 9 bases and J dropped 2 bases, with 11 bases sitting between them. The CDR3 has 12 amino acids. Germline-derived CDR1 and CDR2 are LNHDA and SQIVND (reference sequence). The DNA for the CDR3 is TGTGCCAGCTGGGGACGCACCTACGAGCAGTACTTC. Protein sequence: CASWGRTYEQYF.

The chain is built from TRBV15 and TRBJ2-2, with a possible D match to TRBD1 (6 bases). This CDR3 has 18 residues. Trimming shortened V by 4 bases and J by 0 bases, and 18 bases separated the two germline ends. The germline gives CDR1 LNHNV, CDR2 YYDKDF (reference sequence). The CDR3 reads CATSTTKLTGPNTGELFF. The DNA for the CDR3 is TGTGCCACCAGCACCACCAAATTGACAGGACCGAACACCGGGGAGCTGTTTTTT.

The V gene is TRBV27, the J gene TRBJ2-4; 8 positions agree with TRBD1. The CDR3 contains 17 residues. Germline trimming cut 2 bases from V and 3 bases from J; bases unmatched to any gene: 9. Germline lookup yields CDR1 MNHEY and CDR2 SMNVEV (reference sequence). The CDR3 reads CASSLGQGATDKNIQYF. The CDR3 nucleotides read TGTGCCAGCAGTTTAGGTCAGGGGGCTACGGACAAAAACATTCAGTACTTC.

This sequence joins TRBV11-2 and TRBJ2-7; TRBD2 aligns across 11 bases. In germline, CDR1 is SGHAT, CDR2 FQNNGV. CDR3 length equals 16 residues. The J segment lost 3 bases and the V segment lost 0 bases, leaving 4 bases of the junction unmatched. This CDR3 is CASSLETSGERYEQYF. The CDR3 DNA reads TGTGCCAGCAGCTTAGAGACTAGCGGGGAACGCTACGAGCAGTACTTC.

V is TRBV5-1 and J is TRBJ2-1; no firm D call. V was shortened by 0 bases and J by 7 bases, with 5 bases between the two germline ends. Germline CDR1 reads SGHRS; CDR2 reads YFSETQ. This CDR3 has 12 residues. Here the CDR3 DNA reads TGCGCCAGCAGCTTGGCAGCTAATGAGCAGTTCTTC. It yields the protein CASSLAANEQFF. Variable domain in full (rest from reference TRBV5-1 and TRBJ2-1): KAGVTQTPRYLIKTRGQQVTLSCSPISGHRSVSWYQQTPGQGLQFLFEYFSETQRNKGNFPGRFSGRQFSNSRSEMNVSTLELGDSALYLCASSLAANEQFFGPGTRLTVL.

CDR3 loop: CASSIKVRRTGYGYTF. The DNA for the CDR3 is TGTGCCAGTAGTATAAAGGTTCGGCGTACGGGCTATGGCTACACCTTC. The genes are TRBV19 and TRBJ1-2; no reliable D call. Trimming cost V 2 bases and J 4 bases, with 17 bases left between them. The CDR3 consists of 16 residues. Germline V lookup: CDR1 LNHDA, CDR2 SQIVND (reference sequence).

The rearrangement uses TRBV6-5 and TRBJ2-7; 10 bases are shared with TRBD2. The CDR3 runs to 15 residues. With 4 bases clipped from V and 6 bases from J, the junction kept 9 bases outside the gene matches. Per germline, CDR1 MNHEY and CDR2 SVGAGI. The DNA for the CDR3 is TGTGCCAGCAGTTCCCATTCTAGCGGGAGAAGCGAGCAGTACTTC. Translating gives CASSSHSSGRSEQYF.

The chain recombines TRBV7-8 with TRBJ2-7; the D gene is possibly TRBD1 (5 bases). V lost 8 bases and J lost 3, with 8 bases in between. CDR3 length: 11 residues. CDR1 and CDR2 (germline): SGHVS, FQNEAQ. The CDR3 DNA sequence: TGTGCCAGCTACCAGGGCTACGAGCAGTACTTC. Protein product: CASYQGYEQYF.

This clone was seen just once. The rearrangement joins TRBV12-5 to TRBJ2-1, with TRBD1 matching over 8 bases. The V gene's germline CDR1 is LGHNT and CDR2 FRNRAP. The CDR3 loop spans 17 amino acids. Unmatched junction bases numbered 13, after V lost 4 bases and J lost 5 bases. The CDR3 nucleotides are TGTGCTAGTGGTTCACCACAGGGGGATTATTGGGACAATGAGCAGTTCTTC. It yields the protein CASGSPQGDYWDNEQFF.

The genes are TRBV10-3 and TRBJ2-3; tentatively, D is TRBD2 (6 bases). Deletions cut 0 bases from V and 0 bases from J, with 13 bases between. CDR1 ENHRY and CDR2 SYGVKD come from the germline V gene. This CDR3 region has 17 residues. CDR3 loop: CAISESTRGISTDTQYF. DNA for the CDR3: TGTGCCATCAGTGAGTCGACTCGGGGGATTAGCACAGATACGCAGTATTTT.

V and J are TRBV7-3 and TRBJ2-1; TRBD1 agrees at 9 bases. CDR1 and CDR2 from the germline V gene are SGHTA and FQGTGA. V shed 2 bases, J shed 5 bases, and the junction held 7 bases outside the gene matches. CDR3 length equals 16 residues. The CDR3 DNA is TGTGCCAGCAGCTTACTCGGGACAGGGAGGGACAATGAGCAGTTCTTC. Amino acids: CASSLLGTGRDNEQFF.

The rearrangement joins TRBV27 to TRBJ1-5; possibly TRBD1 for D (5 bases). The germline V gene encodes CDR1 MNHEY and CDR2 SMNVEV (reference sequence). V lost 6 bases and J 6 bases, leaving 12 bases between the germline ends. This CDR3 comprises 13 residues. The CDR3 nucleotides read TGTGCCAGCAGCAGAGCAGGGCTTCAGCCCCAGCATTTT. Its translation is CASSRAGLQPQHF.

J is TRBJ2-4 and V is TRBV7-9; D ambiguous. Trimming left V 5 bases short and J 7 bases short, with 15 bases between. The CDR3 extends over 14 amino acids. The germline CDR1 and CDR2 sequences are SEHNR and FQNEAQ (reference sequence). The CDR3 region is CASSATDTGNIQYF. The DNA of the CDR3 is TGTGCCAGCAGCGCTACAGATACGGGTAACATTCAGTACTTC.

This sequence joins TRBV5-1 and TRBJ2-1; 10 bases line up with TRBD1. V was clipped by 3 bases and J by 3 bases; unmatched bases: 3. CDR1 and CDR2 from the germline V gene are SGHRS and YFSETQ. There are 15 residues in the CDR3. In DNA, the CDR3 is TGCGCCAGCAGCTCCGGGACAGGGGACTACAATGAGCAGTTCTTC. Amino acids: CASSSGTGDYNEQFF.

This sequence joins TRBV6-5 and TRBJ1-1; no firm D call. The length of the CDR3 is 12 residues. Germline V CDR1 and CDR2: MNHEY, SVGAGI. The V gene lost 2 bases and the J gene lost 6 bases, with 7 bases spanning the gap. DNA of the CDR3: TGTGCCAGCAGTTACGTCGGGGCTGAAGCTTTCTTT. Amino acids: CASSYVGAEAFF.